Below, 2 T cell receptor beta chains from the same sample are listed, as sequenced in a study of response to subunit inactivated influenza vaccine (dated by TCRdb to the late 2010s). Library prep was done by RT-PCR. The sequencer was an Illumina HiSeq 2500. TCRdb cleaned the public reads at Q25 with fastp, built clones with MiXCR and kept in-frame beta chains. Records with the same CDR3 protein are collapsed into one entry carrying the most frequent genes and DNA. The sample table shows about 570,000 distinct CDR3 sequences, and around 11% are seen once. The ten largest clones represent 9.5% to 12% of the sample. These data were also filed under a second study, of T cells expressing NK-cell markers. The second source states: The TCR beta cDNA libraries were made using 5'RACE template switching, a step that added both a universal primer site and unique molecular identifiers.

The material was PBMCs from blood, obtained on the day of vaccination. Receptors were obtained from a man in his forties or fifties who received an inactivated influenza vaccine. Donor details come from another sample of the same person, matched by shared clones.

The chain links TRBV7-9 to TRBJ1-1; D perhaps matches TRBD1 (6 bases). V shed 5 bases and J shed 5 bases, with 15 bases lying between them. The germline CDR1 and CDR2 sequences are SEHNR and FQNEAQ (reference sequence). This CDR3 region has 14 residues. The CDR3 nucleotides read TGTGCCAGCAGCCCCGGAGGGGGTTTTACTGAAGCTTTCTTT. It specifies CASSPGGGFTEAFF.

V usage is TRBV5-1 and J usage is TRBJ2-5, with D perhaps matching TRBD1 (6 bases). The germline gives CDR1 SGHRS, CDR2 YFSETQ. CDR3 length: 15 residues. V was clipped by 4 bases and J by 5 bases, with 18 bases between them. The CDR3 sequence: CASSNGQFQGETQYF. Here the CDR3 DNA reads TGCGCCAGCAGCAACGGACAGTTTCAAGGGGAGACCCAGTACTTC.